A single sample is the source of the 10 T cell receptor beta chains below, sequenced in a study of CD8 T cells in ankylosing spondylitis. Regarding the study as a whole: It appeared that ankylosing spondylitis blood was characterized by a TCR beta motif of several highly homologous variants.

For these TCRs, the target antigens are not known. TCRdb reprocessed the 5' RACE reads with MiXCR, giving one entry per CDR3 protein. The repertoire consists of about 330,000 distinct CDR3 sequences, with less than 9.5% occurring once and the leading ten covering roughly 14%. What was sequenced was blood, either unsorted or a sorted T cell fraction (not recorded which). The receptors were gathered from a male donor with ankylosing spondylitis.

This clonotype appeared a few times. The chain joins TRBV14 to TRBJ2-6; D gene ambiguous. V lost 3 bases and J 0 bases, leaving 15 bases between the germline ends. Germline V gene lookup returns CDR1 SGHDN and CDR2 FVKESK. The CDR3 is 18 amino acids. In DNA, the CDR3 is TGTGCCAGCAGCCAGCTTTTTCTCCAAGGCTCTGGGGCCAACGTCCTGACTTTC. The encoded protein is CASSQLFLQGSGANVLTF.

The chain is built from TRBV28 and TRBJ2-2, with TRBD1 identical over 10 bases. Germline CDR1 is MDHEN and CDR2 is SYDVKM. V shed 6 bases, J shed 5 bases, and the junction held 6 bases outside the gene matches. The CDR3 covers 15 residues. CDR3 DNA: TGTGCCAGCAGGACCTCGGGACAGGGGACCGGGGAGCTGTTTTTT. As protein: CASRTSGQGTGELFF.

This clonotype appeared many times. The rearrangement links TRBV29-1 to TRBJ1-3; 9 bases are shared with TRBD1. CDR3 length equals 15 residues. V lost 1 base, J lost 4 bases, and 5 bases stayed unmatched. Germline CDR1 reads SQVTM; CDR2 reads ANQGSEA. The CDR3 protein is CSVEGTGASGNTIYF. For the CDR3, the DNA is TGCAGCGTTGAAGGGACAGGGGCTTCGGGAAACACCATATATTTT.

This clonotype was seen a handful of times. The chain has TRBV5-1 and TRBJ2-5, with D possibly TRBD1 on 6 matching bases. The germline gives CDR1 SGHRS, CDR2 YFSETQ. With 6 bases removed from V and 6 bases from J, the gap between germline ends came to 18 bases. This CDR3 contains 14 residues. The CDR3 bases are TGCGCCAGCAATGGGGACACCCTTGGAAAGACCCAGTACTTC. This translates into CASNGDTLGKTQYF.

This clonotype was seen a few times. This sequence joins TRBV29-1 and TRBJ1-6; the D gene is possibly TRBD1 (5 bases). Germline CDR1 is SQVTM and CDR2 is ANQGSEA. V lost 4 bases to trimming and J lost 13 bases, with 17 bases between them. This CDR3 spans 13 amino acids. The DNA for the CDR3 is TGCAGCGTTGGCGAGCTAGGGGCCGGTCCCCTCCACTTT. Amino acids: CSVGELGAGPLHF.

In its sample, this clonotype was seen a few times. The rearrangement joins TRBV10-2 to TRBJ2-1; weak D call: TRBD2 (5 bases). The germline V and J ends were trimmed by 0 bases and 5 bases, with 8 bases remaining between them. CDR3 size: 14 residues. Per the germline V gene, CDR1 is WSHSY and CDR2 is SAAADI. For the CDR3, the DNA is TGCGCCAGCAGTGAGTCTGCCGGGGACAATGAGCAGTTCTTC. Translated, it gives CASSESAGDNEQFF.

This clonotype was seen a few times. The chain is built from TRBV5-1 and TRBJ2-6, with 7 nucleotides matching TRBD1. This CDR3 has 16 residues. Trimming removed 3 bases from V and 2 bases from J; junction bases left unmatched: 5. Germline assignment: CDR1 SGHRS and CDR2 YFSETQ. As DNA, the CDR3 is TGCGCCAGCAGCTCAACAGGGGTCCCTGGGGCCAACGTCCTGACTTTC. It specifies CASSSTGVPGANVLTF.

This clonotype was picked up many times. This sequence joins TRBV29-1 and TRBJ1-4; D is uncertain. Germline V gene lookup returns CDR1 SQVTM and CDR2 ANQGSEA. V was clipped by 0 bases and J by 7 bases, with 9 bases between them. The CDR3 contains 13 residues. CDR3 sequence reads: CSVEDPGSEKLFF. The DNA of the CDR3 is TGCAGCGTTGAAGATCCGGGCTCTGAAAAACTGTTTTTT.

The rearrangement joins TRBV5-4 to TRBJ2-7; D not resolved. V shed 0 bases and J shed 2 bases, with 12 bases lying between them. Germline-derived CDR1 and CDR2 are SGHNT and YYREEE (reference sequence). CDR3 length: 15 amino acids. CDR3 DNA sequence: TGTGCCAGCAGCTTGGAGGTCAGCGAAGCCTACGAGCAGTACTTC. It codes for CASSLEVSEAYEQYF.

This chain links TRBV6-5 with TRBJ2-3; D unresolved. Germline CDR1 MNHEY, CDR2 SVGAGI. Trimming cost V 2 bases and J 2 bases, with 11 bases left between them. This CDR3 spans 15 amino acids. The CDR3 sequence is CASSYMGYPTDTQYF. CDR3 in DNA: TGTGCCAGCAGTTACATGGGATACCCCACAGATACGCAGTATTTT.